This TCR beta chain was recorded in a study of cytomegalovirus exposure and HLA in healthy donors. Study results and caveats: A list of 150 or so TCR beta chains associated with cytomegalovirus was given.

Assay: immunoSEQ multiplex PCR; the TCRdb copy retains only in-frame clones and omits some. The profile covers 250,000 to 300,000 clones, with roughly 89% appearing a single time and under 0.4% taken by the ten largest. This clone was seen a handful of times. Its antigen is unidentified. V lost 5 bases and J 8 bases, leaving 10 bases between the germline ends. CDR1 is LNHNV, CDR2 YYDKDF, per germline (reference sequence). The CDR3 spans 13 residues. Among the 90 to 150 subjects of the validation cohort, separate from the roughly 670-subject first cohort, were the donors. Sequencing was done on a sample of PBMCs. The chain recombines TRBV15 with TRBJ1-6; possibly TRBD1 for D (6 bases). The receptor was isolated from a woman aged 18-35 years in good health and CMV-seronegative. DNA of the CDR3: TGTGCCACCAGCGGCAGGGGAGATTCACCCCTCCACTTT. Protein sequence: CATSGRGDSPLHF.